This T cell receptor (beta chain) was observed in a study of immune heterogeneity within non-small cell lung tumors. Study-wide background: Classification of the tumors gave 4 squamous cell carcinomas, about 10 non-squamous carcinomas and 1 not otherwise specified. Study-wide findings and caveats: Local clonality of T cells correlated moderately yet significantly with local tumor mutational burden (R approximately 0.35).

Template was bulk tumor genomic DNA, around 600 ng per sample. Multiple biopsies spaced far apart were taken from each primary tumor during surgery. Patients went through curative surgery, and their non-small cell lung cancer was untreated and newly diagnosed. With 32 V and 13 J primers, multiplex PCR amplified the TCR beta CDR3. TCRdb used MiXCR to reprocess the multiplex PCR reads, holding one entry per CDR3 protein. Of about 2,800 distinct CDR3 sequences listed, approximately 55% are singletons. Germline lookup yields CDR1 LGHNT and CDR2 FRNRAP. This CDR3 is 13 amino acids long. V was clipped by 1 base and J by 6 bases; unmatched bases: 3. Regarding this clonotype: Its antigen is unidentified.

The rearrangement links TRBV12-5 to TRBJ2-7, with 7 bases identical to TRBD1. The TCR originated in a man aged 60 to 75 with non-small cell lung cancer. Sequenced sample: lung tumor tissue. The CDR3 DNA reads TGTGCTAGTGGTTTGGAACAGGGGCGCGAGCAGTACTTC. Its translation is CASGLEQGREQYF.